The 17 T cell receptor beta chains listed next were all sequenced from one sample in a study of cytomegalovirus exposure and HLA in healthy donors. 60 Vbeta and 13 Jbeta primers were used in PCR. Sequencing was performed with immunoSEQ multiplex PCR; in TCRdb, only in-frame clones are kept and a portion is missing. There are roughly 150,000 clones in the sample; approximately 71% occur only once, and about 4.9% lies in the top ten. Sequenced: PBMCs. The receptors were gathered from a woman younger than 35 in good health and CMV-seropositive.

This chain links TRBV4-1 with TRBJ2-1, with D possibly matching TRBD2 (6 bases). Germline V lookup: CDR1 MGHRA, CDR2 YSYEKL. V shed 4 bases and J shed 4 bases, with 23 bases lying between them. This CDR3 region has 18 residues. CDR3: CASSRVDMGLYSYNEQFF. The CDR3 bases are TGCGCCAGCAGCCGAGTCGACATGGGACTTTACTCATACAATGAGCAGTTCTTC.

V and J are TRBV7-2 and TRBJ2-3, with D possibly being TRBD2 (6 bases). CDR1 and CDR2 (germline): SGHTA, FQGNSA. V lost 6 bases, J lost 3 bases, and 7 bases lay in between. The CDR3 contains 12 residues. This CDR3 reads CASRSGTDTQYF. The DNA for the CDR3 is TGTGCCAGCAGGAGCGGGACAGATACGCAGTATTTT.

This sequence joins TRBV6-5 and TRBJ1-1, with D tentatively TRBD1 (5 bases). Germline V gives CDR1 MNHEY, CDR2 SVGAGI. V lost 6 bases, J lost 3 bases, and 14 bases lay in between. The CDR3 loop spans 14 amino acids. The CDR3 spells CASSRDRGDTEAFF. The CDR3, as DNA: TGTGCCAGCAGCCGGGACCGCGGGGACACTGAAGCTTTCTTT.

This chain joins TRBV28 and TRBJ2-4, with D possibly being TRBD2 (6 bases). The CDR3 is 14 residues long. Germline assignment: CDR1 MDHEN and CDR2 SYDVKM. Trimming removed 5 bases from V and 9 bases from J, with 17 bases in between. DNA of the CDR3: TGTGCCAGCAGTGCCGATCCGTCTAGCGTCATTCAGTACTTC. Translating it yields CASSADPSSVIQYF.

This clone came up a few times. CDR3 in amino acids: CASSLQGAGYEQYF. The CDR3 DNA is TGTGCCAGCAGTTTGCAGGGGGCAGGGTACGAGCAGTACTTC. The chain has TRBV27 and TRBJ2-7, with TRBD1 matching 8 bases. The CDR3 extends over 14 amino acids. The ends lost 3 bases at V and 4 bases at J; junction bases unmatched: 5. Germline-derived CDR1 and CDR2 are MNHEY and SMNVEV (reference sequence).

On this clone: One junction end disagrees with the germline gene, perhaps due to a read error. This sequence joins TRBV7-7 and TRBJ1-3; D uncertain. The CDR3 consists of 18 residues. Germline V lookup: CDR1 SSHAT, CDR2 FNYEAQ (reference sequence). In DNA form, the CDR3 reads TGTGCTAGCAGCTTAGAAAACCAGGAGGAGAGCTCTGGAAACACCATATATTTT. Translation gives CASSLENQEESSGNTIYF.

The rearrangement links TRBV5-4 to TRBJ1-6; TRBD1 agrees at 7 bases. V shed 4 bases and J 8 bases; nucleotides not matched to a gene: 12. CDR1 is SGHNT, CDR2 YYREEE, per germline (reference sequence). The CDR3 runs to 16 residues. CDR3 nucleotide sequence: TGTGCCAGCAGCGCCGGGACAGAGCTTTTCCATTCACCCCTCCACTTT. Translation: CASSAGTELFHSPLHF.

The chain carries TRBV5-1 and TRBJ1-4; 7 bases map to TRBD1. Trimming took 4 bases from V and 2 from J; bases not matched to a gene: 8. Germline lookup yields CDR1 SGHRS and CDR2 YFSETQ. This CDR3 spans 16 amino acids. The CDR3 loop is CASSTDTGVTNEKLFF. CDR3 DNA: TGCGCCAGCAGCACCGATACAGGGGTGACTAATGAAAAACTGTTTTTT. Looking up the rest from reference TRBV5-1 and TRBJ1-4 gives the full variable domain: KAGVTQTPRYLIKTRGQQVTLSCSPISGHRSVSWYQQTPGQGLQFLFEYFSETQRNKGNFPGRFSGRQFSNSRSEMNVSTLELGDSALYLCASSTDTGVTNEKLFFGSGTQLSVL.

CDR3 DNA: TGTGCCAGCAGCTCCGGACAGTATTCAGAGACCCAGTACTTC. It yields the protein CASSSGQYSETQYF. The rearrangement links TRBV5-8 to TRBJ2-5; D is possibly TRBD1 (6 bases). CDR1 and CDR2 (germline): SGHTS, YDEGEE. The ends were cut back, 3 bases at V and 4 bases at J, with 13 bases in the middle. The CDR3 extends over 14 amino acids.

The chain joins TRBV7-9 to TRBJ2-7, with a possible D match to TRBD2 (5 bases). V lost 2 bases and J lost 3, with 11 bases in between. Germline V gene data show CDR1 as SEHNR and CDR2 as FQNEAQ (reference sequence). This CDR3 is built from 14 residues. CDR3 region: CASSLNGENYEQYF. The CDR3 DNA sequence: TGTGCCAGCAGCTTAAACGGGGAGAACTACGAGCAGTACTTC.

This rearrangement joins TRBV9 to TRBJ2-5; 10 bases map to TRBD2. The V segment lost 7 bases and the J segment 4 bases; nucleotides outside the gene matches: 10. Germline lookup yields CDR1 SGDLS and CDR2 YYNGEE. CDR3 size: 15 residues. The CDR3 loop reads CASSASGGYLETQYF. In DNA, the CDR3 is TGTGCCAGCTCTGCTAGCGGGGGTTACTTAGAGACCCAGTACTTC. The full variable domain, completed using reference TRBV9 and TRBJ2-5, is DSGVTQTPKHLITATGQRVTLRCSPRSGDLSVYWYQQSLDQGLQFLIQYYNGEERAKGNILERFSAQQFPDLHSELNLSSLELGDSALYFCASSASGGYLETQYFGPGTRLLVL.

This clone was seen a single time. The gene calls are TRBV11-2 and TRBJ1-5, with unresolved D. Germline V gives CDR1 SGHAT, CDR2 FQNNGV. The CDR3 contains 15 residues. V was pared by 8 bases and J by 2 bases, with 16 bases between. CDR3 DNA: TGTGCCAGCTCGGATACAGCGGAACGCAATCAGCCCCAGCATTTT. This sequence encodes CASSDTAERNQPQHF. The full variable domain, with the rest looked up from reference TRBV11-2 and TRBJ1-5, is EAGVAQSPRYKIIEKRQSVAFWCNPISGHATLYWYQQILGQGPKLLIQFQNNGVVDDSQLPKDRFSAERLKGVDSTLKIQPAKLEDSAVYLCASSDTAERNQPQHFGDGTRLSIL.

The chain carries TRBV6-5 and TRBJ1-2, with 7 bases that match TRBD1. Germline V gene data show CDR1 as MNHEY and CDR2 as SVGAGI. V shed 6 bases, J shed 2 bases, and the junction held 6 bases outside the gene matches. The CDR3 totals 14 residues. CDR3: CASRVGDRNYGYTF. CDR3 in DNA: TGTGCCAGCAGAGTGGGGGACAGAAACTATGGCTACACCTTC.

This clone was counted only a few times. As DNA, the CDR3 is TGTGCCAGCAGCCTGCCTAGCGCGGCCCCAACGCAGTATTTT. Amino acids: CASSLPSAAPTQYF. This chain connects TRBV7-9 to TRBJ2-3; tentative D call: TRBD2 (6 bases). The CDR3 length is 14 residues. Germline CDR1 and CDR2: SEHNR and FQNEAQ (reference sequence). The V gene lost 5 bases and the J gene lost 9 bases, with 18 bases spanning the gap.

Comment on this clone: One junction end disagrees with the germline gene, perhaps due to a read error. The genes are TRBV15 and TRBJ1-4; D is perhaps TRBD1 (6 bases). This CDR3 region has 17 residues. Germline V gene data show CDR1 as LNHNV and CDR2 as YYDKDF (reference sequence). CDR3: CVTSRDQGREANEKLFF. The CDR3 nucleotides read TGTGTCACCAGCAGAGATCAGGGGAGGGAAGCTAATGAAAAACTGTTTTTT.

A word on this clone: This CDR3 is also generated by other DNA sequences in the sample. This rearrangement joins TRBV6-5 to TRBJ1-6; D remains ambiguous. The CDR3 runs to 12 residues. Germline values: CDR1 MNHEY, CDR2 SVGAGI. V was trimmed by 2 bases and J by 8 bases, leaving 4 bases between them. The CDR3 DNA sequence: TGTGCCAGCAGTTACCGGGATTCACCCCTCCACTTT. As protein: CASSYRDSPLHF.

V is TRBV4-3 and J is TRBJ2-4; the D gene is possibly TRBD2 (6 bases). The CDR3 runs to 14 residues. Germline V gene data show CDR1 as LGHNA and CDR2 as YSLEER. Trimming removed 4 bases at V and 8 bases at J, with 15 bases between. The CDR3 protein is CASSPRRGGDIQYF. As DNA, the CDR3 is TGCGCCAGCAGCCCCCGGCGGGGTGGGGACATTCAGTACTTC.